These 18 T cell receptor beta chains share one sample of origin, sequenced in a study of response to subunit inactivated influenza vaccine. MiXCR, run by TCRdb on the RT-PCR reads, gives a single entry per CDR3 protein. Altogether 150,000 to 200,000 distinct CDR3 sequences are present, about 12% being singletons, with the ten largest covering around 32%. The same specimen was also included in a second study, on T cells expressing NK-cell markers. As that report states: In generating TCR beta cDNA, 5'RACE template switching with UMIs was used.

The sequences come from CD8+ T cells sorted from PBMCs, collected roughly 13 days after vaccination. These receptors all come from a man between 45 and 60 years old who received an inactivated influenza vaccine.

This clonotype turned up a few times. V is TRBV29-1 and J is TRBJ2-1; 7 bases are shared with TRBD2. The V segment lost 7 bases and the J segment 10 bases; nucleotides outside the gene matches: 7. The CDR3 is 11 residues long. Germline loops: CDR1 SQVTM, CDR2 ANQGSEA. CDR3 loop: CSGIRDYEQFF. Here the CDR3 DNA reads TGCAGCGGCATCCGGGACTACGAGCAGTTCTTC.

This sequence joins TRBV12-3 or TRBV12-4 and TRBJ1-2, with D possibly TRBD1 on 6 matching bases. CDR3 length: 13 amino acids. The V end lost 0 bases, the J end lost 14 bases, and 16 bases lay between the germline ends. CDR3 in DNA: TGTGCCAGCAGTTTAGCGCCTGGACAGTCGGAAACCTTC. Amino acids: CASSLAPGQSETF.

This sequence joins TRBV7-2 and TRBJ2-5, with D possibly TRBD1 on 6 matching bases. The V and J ends lost 1 base and 5 bases respectively, with 23 bases between them. The germline V gene has CDR1 SGHTA and CDR2 FQGNSA. This CDR3 has 18 residues. The CDR3 sequence: CASSLGRTISTGWETQYF. The DNA of the CDR3 is TGTGCCAGCAGCTTAGGGCGTACCATATCGACAGGCTGGGAGACCCAGTACTTC.

The chain carries TRBV18 and TRBJ2-7; tentatively, D is TRBD1 or TRBD2 (5 bases each). The CDR3 totals 14 residues. The ends were cut back, 3 bases at V and 5 bases at J, with 14 bases in the middle. From germline, CDR1 is KGHSH and CDR2 LQKENI. This CDR3 is CASSPYGGWNEQYF. The DNA of the CDR3 is TGTGCCAGCTCACCGTATGGGGGTTGGAACGAGCAGTACTTC.

This chain links TRBV15 with TRBJ2-1; 8 bases line up with TRBD2. Germline CDR1 reads LNHNV; CDR2 reads YYDKDF (reference sequence). The V and J ends lost 1 base and 5 bases, in that order; junction bases with no gene match: 7. The CDR3 runs to 16 residues. CDR3 sequence (DNA): TGTGCCACCAGCAGAGGTGCCGGGAGGGGTCACAATGAGCAGTTCTTC. This sequence encodes CATSRGAGRGHNEQFF.

This clonotype was seen ten or more times. CDR3: CSVEGATSGRTYNEQFF. The DNA for the CDR3 is TGCAGCGTTGAAGGAGCGACTAGCGGGAGAACCTACAATGAGCAGTTCTTC. The genes are TRBV29-1 and TRBJ2-1; 12 nucleotides match TRBD2. Germline V gene lookup returns CDR1 SQVTM and CDR2 ANQGSEA. The V and J ends lost 1 base and 2 bases, in that order; junction bases with no gene match: 6. This CDR3 contains 17 residues.

This clonotype was picked up a small number of times. The chain is built from TRBV6-1 and TRBJ2-3; 7 bases match TRBD1. The CDR3 runs 14 residues. Germline CDR1 is MNHNS and CDR2 is SASEGT. V gave up 4 bases and J gave up 2 bases; unmatched junction bases: 3. CDR3 sequence reads: CASSGDRVTDTQYF. The CDR3 DNA sequence: TGTGCCAGCAGTGGAGACAGGGTCACAGATACGCAGTATTTT.

This sequence joins TRBV7-9 and TRBJ2-1; D possibly corresponds to TRBD1 (6 bases). Trimming pared 5 bases from V and 0 bases from J, leaving 14 bases between. This CDR3 is 16 amino acids long. CDR1 is SEHNR and CDR2 is FQNEAQ in the germline V gene (reference sequence). Here the CDR3 reads CASSPAETGSYNEQFF. CDR3 sequence (DNA): TGTGCCAGCAGCCCCGCCGAGACAGGCTCCTACAATGAGCAGTTCTTC.

The chain couples TRBV15 to TRBJ2-7; no clear D gene. The CDR3 runs 14 residues. V was shortened by 0 bases and J by 2 bases, with 8 bases between the two germline ends. Germline V gene lookup returns CDR1 LNHNV and CDR2 YYDKDF (reference sequence). DNA of the CDR3: TGTGCCACCAGCAGAGATAGGTCCGCCTACGAGCAGTACTTC. It specifies CATSRDRSAYEQYF.

The table lists this clonotype with many counts. V gene TRBV27 combines with J gene TRBJ1-2, with no clear D. Trimming removed 2 bases from V and 0 bases from J, with 7 bases in between. CDR1 and CDR2 from the germline V gene are MNHEY and SMNVEV (reference sequence). This CDR3 region has 14 residues. In nucleotides, the CDR3 is TGTGCCAGCAGTTTACTCGGGGCTAACTATGGCTACACCTTC. It codes for CASSLLGANYGYTF.

This clonotype was counted at least ten times. The chain joins TRBV5-1 to TRBJ2-5; D might be TRBD1 (5 bases). The V gene lost 4 bases and the J gene lost 4 bases, with 14 bases spanning the gap. This CDR3 region has 14 residues. Germline CDR1 is SGHRS and CDR2 is YFSETQ. CDR3 sequence reads: CASSPWQGSETQYF. Written as DNA, the CDR3 is TGCGCCAGCAGCCCTTGGCAGGGTTCAGAGACCCAGTACTTC.

The V gene is TRBV6-2 or TRBV6-3, the J gene TRBJ1-1; D unclear. Between the trimmed V and J ends, which lost 2 bases and 0 bases, there was a span of 10 bases. The CDR3 extends over 15 amino acids. Per the germline V gene, CDR1 is MNHEY and CDR2 is SVGEGT. The CDR3 protein is CASSYPKVVNTEAFF. The CDR3 DNA sequence: TGTGCCAGCAGTTACCCGAAAGTTGTGAACACTGAAGCTTTCTTT.

Written as DNA, the CDR3 is TGTGCCAGCAGTTTTGCACTACAAGAGACCCAGTACTTC. Translating gives CASSFALQETQYF. V gene TRBV28 combines with J gene TRBJ2-5; D is ambiguous. The length of the CDR3 is 13 residues. Trimming took off 3 bases at V and 2 bases at J, with 7 bases between the two ends. CDR1 and CDR2 (germline): MDHEN, SYDVKM.

The sample holds a few counts of this clonotype. The chain has TRBV6-6 and TRBJ1-4, with D perhaps matching TRBD1 (6 bases). V gave up 9 bases and J gave up 5 bases, with 13 bases separating them. The germline V gene encodes CDR1 MNHNY and CDR2 SVGAGI (reference sequence). This CDR3 is built from 13 residues. The CDR3 coding sequence is TGTGCCAGTACAGGGTTATCAAATGAAAAACTGTTTTTT. This sequence encodes CASTGLSNEKLFF.

This clonotype came up a few times. The chain employs TRBV10-3 and TRBJ2-7, with TRBD1 matching over 8 bases. V lost 7 bases and J lost 2; bases outside the gene matches: 7. The CDR3 totals 14 residues. Germline V gives CDR1 ENHRY, CDR2 SYGVKD. The CDR3 coding sequence is TGTGCCATCAATCACCGACAGGGGACCTACGAGCAGTACTTC. It translates to CAINHRQGTYEQYF.

This CDR3 reads CASSLSADRSGYEQYF. CDR3 bases: TGTGCCAGCAGTTTATCGGCGGACAGGTCTGGCTACGAGCAGTACTTC. This chain uses TRBV12-3 or TRBV12-4 with TRBJ2-7, with 7 bases that match TRBD1. This CDR3 is 16 amino acids long. V lost 2 bases to trimming and J lost 3 bases; unmatched junction nucleotides: 10.

There are many counts of this clonotype. The rearrangement links TRBV13 to TRBJ1-4; the match to TRBD1 covers 9 bases. V shed 0 bases and J 2 bases; nucleotides not matched to a gene: 4. This CDR3 is 17 amino acids long. From germline, CDR1 is PRHDT and CDR2 FYEKMQ (reference sequence). CDR3 sequence (DNA): TGTGCCAGCAGCTTAGGACAGGGGGCTGCTACTAATGAAAAACTGTTTTTT. This translates into CASSLGQGAATNEKLFF.

V and J are TRBV10-3 and TRBJ1-5, with TRBD1 identical over 9 bases. The CDR3 extends over 14 amino acids. Unmatched junction bases numbered 4, after V lost 6 bases and J lost 4 bases. CDR1 ENHRY and CDR2 SYGVKD come from the germline V gene. As DNA, the CDR3 is TGTGCCATCAGCCCAGGACAGGGGAATCAGCCCCAGCATTTT. It specifies CAISPGQGNQPQHF.